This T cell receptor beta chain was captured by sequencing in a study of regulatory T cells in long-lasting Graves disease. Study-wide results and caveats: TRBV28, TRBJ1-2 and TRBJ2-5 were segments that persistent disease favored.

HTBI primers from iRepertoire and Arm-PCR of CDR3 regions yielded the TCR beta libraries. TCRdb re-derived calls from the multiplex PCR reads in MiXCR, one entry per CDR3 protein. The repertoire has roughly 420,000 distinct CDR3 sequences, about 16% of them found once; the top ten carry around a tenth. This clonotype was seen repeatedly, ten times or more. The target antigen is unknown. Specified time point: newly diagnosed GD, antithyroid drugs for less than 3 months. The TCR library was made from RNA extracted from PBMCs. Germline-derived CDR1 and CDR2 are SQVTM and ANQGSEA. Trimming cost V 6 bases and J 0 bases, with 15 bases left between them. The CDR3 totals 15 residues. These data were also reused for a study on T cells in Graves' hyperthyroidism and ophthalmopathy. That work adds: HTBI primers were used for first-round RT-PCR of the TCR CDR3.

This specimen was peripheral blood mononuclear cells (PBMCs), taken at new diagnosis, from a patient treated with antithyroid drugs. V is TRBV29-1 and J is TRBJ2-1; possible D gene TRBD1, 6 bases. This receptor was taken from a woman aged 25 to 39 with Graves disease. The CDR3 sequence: CSVLTGTSSYNEQFF. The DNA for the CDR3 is TGCAGCGTCCTGACAGGAACGAGCTCCTACAATGAGCAGTTCTTC.